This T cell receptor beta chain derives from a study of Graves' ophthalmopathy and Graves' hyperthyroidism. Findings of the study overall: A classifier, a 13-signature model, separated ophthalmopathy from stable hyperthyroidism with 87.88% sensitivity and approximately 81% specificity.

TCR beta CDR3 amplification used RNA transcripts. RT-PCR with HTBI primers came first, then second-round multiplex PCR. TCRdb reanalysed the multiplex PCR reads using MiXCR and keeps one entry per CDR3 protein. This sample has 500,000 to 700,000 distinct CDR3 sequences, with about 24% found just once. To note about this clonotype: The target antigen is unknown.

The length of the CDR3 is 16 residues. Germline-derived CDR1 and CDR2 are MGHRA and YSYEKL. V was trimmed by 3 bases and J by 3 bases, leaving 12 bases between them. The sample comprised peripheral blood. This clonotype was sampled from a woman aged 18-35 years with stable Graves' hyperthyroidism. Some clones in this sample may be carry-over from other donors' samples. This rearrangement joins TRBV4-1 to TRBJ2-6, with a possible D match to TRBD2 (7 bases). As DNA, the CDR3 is TGCGCCAGCAGCCAGGGGGGGGCAGTTGGGGCCAACGTCCTGACTTTC. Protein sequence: CASSQGGAVGANVLTF.